This is a list of T cell receptor beta chains from one sample in a study of CD8 T cells in ankylosing spondylitis. Using its own MiXCR run on the 5' RACE reads, TCRdb lists one record per CDR3 protein. The data contain about 800,000 distinct CDR3 sequences, 12% of them singletons. The sequenced material came from blood, either unsorted or a sorted T cell fraction (not recorded which). The receptors stem from a male donor with ankylosing spondylitis. Both conserved end residues are part of each CDR3. The D gene is left open where the match is weak. A row's size may be missing; if present it is once, few, many or a size class.

abundance,d_gene,j_gene,v_gene,CDR3aa,CDR3nt
few,NA,TRBJ1-1,TRBV6-5,CASSYSRGSTEAFF,TGTGCCAGCAGTTACTCGAGGGGCAGCACTGAAGCTTTCTTT
few,TRBD1,TRBJ2-5,TRBV5-1,CASSLLPGGGQETQYF,TGCGCCAGCAGCTTGCTTCCAGGGGGTGGCCAAGAGACCCAGTACTTC
NA,TRBD2,TRBJ2-5,TRBV20-1,CSARISGGAGETQYF,TGCAGTGCTAGAATTAGCGGGGGGGCCGGAGAGACCCAGTACTTC
NA,NA,TRBJ2-1,TRBV6-2/TRBV6-3,CASRFTGQRNEQFF,TGTGCCAGCAGATTCACCGGGCAGAGGAATGAGCAGTTCTTC
NA,NA,TRBJ2-7,TRBV12-3/TRBV12-4,CASSLRRWEQYF,TGTGCCAGCAGTTTAAGGCGGTGGGAGCAGTACTTC
few,NA,TRBJ1-2,TRBV18,CASSPDRGYTF,TGTGCCAGCTCACCAGACAGGGGCTACACCTTC
few,NA,TRBJ2-2,TRBV7-8,CASSLATTYGELFF,TGTGCCAGCAGCTTAGCTACCACTTACGGGGAGCTGTTTTTT
NA,NA,TRBJ2-7,TRBV9,CASSFGLSPYEQYF,TGTGCCAGCAGCTTCGGACTGAGTCCCTACGAGCAGTACTTC
few,NA,TRBJ2-7,TRBV20-1,CSATKITGSYEQYF,TGCAGTGCTACCAAGATTACAGGGAGCTACGAGCAGTACTTC
NA,TRBD1,TRBJ1-1,TRBV5-4,CASSNPGQGNTEAFF,TGTGCCAGCAGCAACCCGGGACAGGGAAATACTGAAGCTTTCTTT
few,NA,TRBJ1-1,TRBV20-1,CSASLLMVEAFF,TGCAGTGCTAGCCTCCTCATGGTTGAAGCTTTCTTT
NA,NA,TRBJ2-3,TRBV24-1,CATSVTYTDTQYF,TGTGCCACCAGTGTTACATACACAGATACGCAGTATTTT
few,NA,TRBJ2-2,TRBV24-1,CATSDWQDGELFF,TGTGCCACCAGTGATTGGCAGGACGGGGAGCTGTTTTTT
few,TRBD1,TRBJ1-2,TRBV7-2,CASSPGQTPVYTF,TGTGCCAGCAGCCCGGGACAGACACCAGTCTACACCTTC
many,TRBD1,TRBJ2-7,TRBV5-1,CASSLVGTGGNEQYF,TGCGCCAGCAGCTTGGTGGGGACAGGGGGCAACGAGCAGTACTTC
few,TRBD2,TRBJ2-1,TRBV5-4,CASSGTSVEQFF,TGTGCCAGCAGTGGGACTAGCGTTGAGCAGTTCTTC
NA,TRBD2,TRBJ2-7,TRBV7-8,CASSLAASGLYEQYF,TGTGCCAGCAGCTTAGCGGCTAGCGGTCTTTACGAGCAGTACTTC
NA,NA,TRBJ2-7,TRBV18,CASSPQGMRYEQYF,TGTGCCAGCTCACCCCAGGGGATGCGATACGAGCAGTACTTC
NA,NA,TRBJ1-2,TRBV7-2,CASSFWATHGYTF,TGTGCCAGCAGCTTTTGGGCGACTCATGGCTACACCTTC
once,TRBD2,TRBJ2-7,TRBV6-5,CASSYWNLAGDEQYF,TGTGCCAGCAGTTACTGGAACCTAGCGGGAGACGAGCAGTACTTC
few,TRBD1,TRBJ1-2,TRBV27,CASSSFGGQGAGSYGYTF,TGTGCCAGCAGTTCGTTCGGTGGGCAGGGGGCCGGTAGCTATGGCTACACCTTC
many,NA,TRBJ2-5,TRBV12-3/TRBV12-4,CASSLDPRAEETQYF,TGTGCCAGCAGTCTCGACCCTCGAGCGGAAGAGACCCAGTACTTC
NA,TRBD1,TRBJ1-6,TRBV7-2,CASSLRDRVASSPLHF,TGTGCCAGCAGCCTCCGGGACAGGGTCGCAAGCTCACCCCTCCACTTT
few,NA,TRBJ2-2,TRBV24-1,CATSDSRLSSGTGELFF,TGTGCCACCAGTGATTCAAGACTATCCTCGGGCACCGGGGAGCTGTTTTTT
few,NA,TRBJ2-7,TRBV7-2,CASSSDWSSYEQYF,TGTGCCAGCAGTTCGGACTGGAGCTCCTACGAGCAGTACTTC
few,TRBD2,TRBJ2-3,TRBV27,CASSLRTSPSTDTQYF,TGTGCCAGCAGTTTACGGACTAGCCCTAGCACAGATACGCAGTATTTT
NA,NA,TRBJ1-3,TRBV3-1,CASSRRQDSGNTIYF,TGTGCCAGCAGCCGACGACAGGACTCTGGAAACACCATATATTTT
few,NA,TRBJ1-2,TRBV4-3,CASSQGDRIGGYTF,TGCGCCAGCAGCCAAGGAGACAGAATAGGGGGCTACACCTTC
many,NA,TRBJ2-7,TRBV12-3/TRBV12-4,CASSLPGTYEQYF,TGTGCCAGCAGTTTGCCAGGAACCTACGAGCAGTACTTC
few,NA,TRBJ1-1,TRBV29-1,CSAGDAEAFF,TGCAGCGCCGGGGACGCTGAAGCTTTCTTT
few,TRBD1,TRBJ1-1,TRBV4-2,CASSRGQGAAEAFF,TGTGCCAGCAGCCGGGGACAGGGGGCGGCTGAAGCTTTCTTT
NA,NA,TRBJ2-7,TRBV9,CASSVARGGGEQYF,TGTGCCAGCAGCGTAGCTAGGGGGGGTGGCGAGCAGTACTTC
NA,TRBD2,TRBJ2-1,TRBV9,CASSVSGRSDEQFF,TGTGCCAGCAGCGTAAGCGGGAGGAGCGATGAGCAGTTCTTC
NA,NA,TRBJ1-5,TRBV2,CASSESHQPQHF,TGTGCCAGCAGTGAGTCGCATCAGCCCCAGCATTTT
NA,NA,TRBJ1-2,TRBV21-1,CASSNNREFFIYGYTF,TGTGCCAGCAGCAATAACAGGGAGTTTTTTATCTATGGCTACACCTTC
NA,NA,TRBJ1-2,TRBV6-1,CASRQGFVGYTF,TGTGCCAGCAGACAGGGTTTTGTTGGCTACACCTTC
NA,NA,TRBJ1-2,TRBV6-5,CASSYPGQMGGGYTF,TGTGCCAGCAGTTACCCGGGCCAGATGGGGGGAGGCTACACCTTC
NA,NA,TRBJ2-6,TRBV5-6,CASSRQVTGANVLTF,TGTGCCAGCAGCCGACAGGTGACTGGGGCCAACGTCCTGACTTTC
many,NA,TRBJ2-3,TRBV6-5,CASSYLTGWNTDTQYF,TGTGCCAGCAGTTACTTAACTGGATGGAACACAGATACGCAGTATTTT
NA,NA,TRBJ2-7,TRBV20-1,CSARWDVSYEQYF,TGCAGTGCTAGATGGGACGTTTCCTACGAGCAGTACTTC
few,NA,TRBJ2-1,TRBV5-1,CASSLIKGTGGYEQFF,TGCGCCAGCAGCTTGATTAAAGGGACTGGCGGCTATGAGCAGTTCTTC
few,TRBD1,TRBJ1-1,TRBV6-2/TRBV6-3,CASSHQGGQGDTEAFF,TGTGCCAGCAGCCATCAGGGAGGGCAGGGGGACACTGAAGCTTTCTTT
NA,NA,TRBJ1-1,TRBV6-1,CASLKDGVPEAFF,TGTGCCAGCCTTAAGGACGGGGTCCCTGAAGCTTTCTTT
NA,TRBD2,TRBJ2-5,TRBV2,CASLVGGMLETQYF,TGTGCCAGCCTCGTCGGGGGGATGCTAGAGACCCAGTACTTC
NA,TRBD2,TRBJ2-1,TRBV7-2,CASSLAPAGTYNEQFF,TGTGCCAGCAGCTTAGCCCCAGCGGGAACCTACAATGAGCAGTTCTTC
few,TRBD1,TRBJ2-1,TRBV6-5,CASSYLIRDRGNGEQFF,TGTGCCAGCAGTTACCTGATTCGGGACAGGGGGAACGGTGAGCAGTTCTTC